This T cell receptor beta chain appears in the sequencing data of a study of T cells in Graves' hyperthyroidism and ophthalmopathy. Under 3 months was the duration of disease in ophthalmopathy patients, who also had a Clinical Activity Score of at least 3 and a NOSPECS grade of at least 4. Together with thyroid ultrasound, orbital computed tomography, serum thyroxine and TRAb, clinical symptoms were used for diagnoses. It was around 10 ml of fresh peripheral blood that supplied the PBMCs. Concerning this clonotype itself: Its antigen is unidentified.

TCR beta CDR3 region amplification was performed from RNA transcripts. Researchers ran a first-round RT-PCR on the TCR CDR3 using the HTBI primer set. TCRdb processed the multiplex PCR reads anew with MiXCR; each CDR3 protein has one entry. The sample contains more than 500,000 distinct CDR3 sequences, more than 15% of which appear only once. Germline assignment: CDR1 LGHDT and CDR2 YNNKEL (reference sequence). This CDR3 spans 15 amino acids. V lost 0 bases, J lost 1 base, and 9 bases lay in between. Regarding the study as a whole: Most thyroid clonotypes expanded above 0.001 appeared in blood too.

This receptor was obtained from a woman aged 25 to 39 with Graves' ophthalmopathy. Sample: blood. The chain combines TRBV3-1 with TRBJ1-1; D is unresolved. The CDR3 sequence is CASSQDTFTNTEAFF. The CDR3 DNA is TGTGCCAGCAGCCAAGATACGTTCACGAACACTGAAGCTTTCTTT.